A single sample is the source of the 14 T cell receptor beta chains below, sequenced in a study of glioma-infiltrating T cells. Amplification of TCR alpha and beta CDR3 regions from RNA used iRepertoire nested multiplex PCR. TCRdb passed the multiplex PCR reads through MiXCR, listing each CDR3 protein once. Counted here are about 140,000 distinct CDR3 sequences, about two fifths occurring once; the ten biggest clones make up around 18%. Sequenced input: glioma tissue, nonneoplastic brain tissue, or PBMCs (not recorded which). These receptors were collected from a human donor with low-grade glioma or glioblastoma, undergoing nonglioma brain surgery, or in good health (not recorded which).

This clonotype turned up a few times. The V and J genes are TRBV6-2 or TRBV6-3 and TRBJ1-1; D remains unclear. Trimming removed 6 bases from V and 4 bases from J, with 15 bases in between. Germline V gene sequence: CDR1 MNHEY, CDR2 SVGEGT. CDR3 length: 14 residues. The CDR3 coding sequence is TGTGCCAGCAGACTTTACGTCGGCGCCACTGAAGCTTTCTTT. Translating it yields CASRLYVGATEAFF.

The chain joins TRBV28 to TRBJ2-7, with 12 bases matching TRBD2. Trimming took 0 bases from V and 2 from J; bases not matched to a gene: 2. Germline CDR1 reads MDHEN; CDR2 reads SYDVKM. The CDR3 sequence is 16 residues long. This chain's CDR3 is CASSLWTSGSPYEQYF. CDR3 coding DNA: TGTGCCAGCAGTTTATGGACTAGCGGGAGCCCCTACGAGCAGTACTTC.

The chain carries TRBV20-1 and TRBJ2-1, with D maybe TRBD2 (6 bases). Trimming took 0 bases from V and 0 from J, leaving 9 bases between them. In germline, CDR1 is DFQATT, CDR2 SNEGSKA (reference sequence). There are 15 residues in the CDR3. The CDR3 protein is CSARDPGGSYNEQFF. The CDR3 DNA sequence: TGCAGTGCTAGAGACCCCGGGGGCTCCTACAATGAGCAGTTCTTC.

The V and J genes are TRBV18 and TRBJ2-3; 8 nucleotides agree with TRBD1. The CDR3 contains 16 residues. The germline V gene has CDR1 KGHSH and CDR2 LQKENI. V lost 3 bases, J lost 2 bases, and 7 bases stayed unmatched. CDR3 DNA: TGTGCCAGCTCACCTACCGGGACAGGCCTCACAGATACGCAGTATTTT. Amino acids: CASSPTGTGLTDTQYF. Filled out from reference TRBV18 and TRBJ2-3, the complete variable domain reads NAGVMQNPRHLVRRRGQEARLRCSPMKGHSHVYWYRQLPEEGLKFMVYLQKENIIDESGMPKERFSAEFPKEGPSILRIQQVVRGDSAAYFCASSPTGTGLTDTQYFGPGTRLTVL.

This chain uses TRBV2 with TRBJ2-3, with 8 bases identical to TRBD2. Germline V gives CDR1 SNHLY, CDR2 FYNNEI. V lost 5 bases to trimming and J lost 2 bases; unmatched junction nucleotides: 6. The CDR3 is made up of 15 amino acids. The chain's CDR3 is CASSFLAGPTDTQYF. The CDR3 coding sequence is TGTGCCAGCAGTTTTCTAGCGGGCCCCACAGATACGCAGTATTTT.

The rearrangement uses TRBV7-2 and TRBJ2-7, with 7 bases lining up with TRBD2. CDR3 length: 15 residues. Germline CDR1 SGHTA, CDR2 FQGNSA. V was pared by 2 bases and J by 6 bases, with 10 bases of the junction left unmatched. The CDR3 DNA follows: TGTGCCAGCAGCTTACAGGCTAGCGGCCTCCTCGAGCAGTACTTC. It encodes CASSLQASGLLEQYF.

This chain uses TRBV14 with TRBJ2-1; 9 bases align to TRBD2. CDR1 SGHDN and CDR2 FVKESK come from the germline V gene. The CDR3 sequence is 16 residues long. J lost 4 bases, V lost 1 base, and 5 bases had no gene match. CDR3 DNA: TGTGCCAGCAGCCAAGCCCCGGGACTAGCTTACAATGAGCAGTTCTTC. Translating it yields CASSQAPGLAYNEQFF.

The rearrangement joins TRBV2 to TRBJ2-7; maybe TRBD2 (6 bases). The length of the CDR3 is 15 residues. The germline V gene encodes CDR1 SNHLY and CDR2 FYNNEI. The germline V and J ends were trimmed by 2 bases and 3 bases, with 14 bases remaining between them. As DNA, the CDR3 is TGTGCCAGCAGTGAAATCGAACTAGCCGTCTACGAGCAGTACTTC. It specifies CASSEIELAVYEQYF.

With regard to this clonotype: The germline gene is not matched at one end of the junction; a read error may be the cause. The rearrangement links TRBV15 to TRBJ2-5; TRBD2 agrees at 8 bases. CDR1 LNHNV and CDR2 YYDKDF come from the germline V gene (reference sequence). This CDR3 region has 15 residues. The CDR3 spells CASSTREGRQETQYF. CDR3 nucleotide sequence: TGCGCCAGCAGCACCCGGGAGGGGCGCCAAGAGACCCAGTACTTC.

J is TRBJ2-7 and V is TRBV6-1, with TRBD1 as a possible D gene (6 bases). Trimming shortened V by 8 bases and J by 3 bases, and 11 bases separated the two germline ends. Germline loops: CDR1 MNHNS, CDR2 SASEGT. CDR3 size: 12 residues. CDR3 in DNA: TGTGCCAGCGGACAGCGATACTACGAGCAGTACTTC. Its protein product is CASGQRYYEQYF.

This clonotype occurred a few times. The J gene is TRBJ2-7, the V gene TRBV4-3; TRBD1 is a possible D gene (6 bases). The CDR3 consists of 14 residues. Per the germline V gene, CDR1 is LGHNA and CDR2 is YSLEER. Trimming took 3 bases from V and 4 from J, leaving 13 bases between them. In nucleotides, the CDR3 is TGCGCCAGCAGCCAGGAGGACAGTCTATACGAGCAGTACTTC. As protein: CASSQEDSLYEQYF.

By sample share, this clonotype is medium-sized. The chain has TRBV7-2 and TRBJ2-1, with D possibly called TRBD1 or TRBD2 (5 bases each). The germline V gene has CDR1 SGHTA and CDR2 FQGNSA. CDR3 length: 15 residues. V lost 0 bases and J 4 bases, leaving 10 bases between the germline ends. Here the CDR3 DNA reads TGTGCCAGCAGCTTAGCGGGGGTCCTTTACAATGAGCAGTTCTTC. This gives the protein CASSLAGVLYNEQFF.

This clonotype was seen a handful of times. V usage is TRBV7-2 and J usage is TRBJ2-2, with no clear D. CDR1 is SGHTA, CDR2 FQGNSA, per germline. V lost 3 bases and J lost 6, with 8 bases in between. This CDR3 region has 13 residues. The CDR3 sequence: CASSLLWSGELFF. The DNA for the CDR3 is TGTGCCAGCAGCTTGCTGTGGTCCGGGGAGCTGTTTTTT.

This clonotype was seen a handful of times. V gene TRBV20-1 combines with J gene TRBJ1-2, with TRBD1 as a possible D gene (6 bases). V was pared by 3 bases and J by 3 bases, with 14 bases between. Germline loops: CDR1 DFQATT, CDR2 SNEGSKA (reference sequence). The CDR3 has 14 amino acids. The CDR3 sequence: CSASTWAGDYGYTF. DNA for the CDR3: TGCAGTGCTAGTACTTGGGCAGGGGACTATGGCTACACCTTC.